This is a list of T cell receptor beta chains from one sample in a study of cytomegalovirus exposure and HLA in healthy donors. The table came from immunoSEQ multiplex PCR; TCRdb's copy has only in-frame clones and leaves some out. The repertoire holds around 100,000 clones, with about 68% as singletons. Sequenced sample: PBMCs. The origin of the receptors is a male donor in good health and CMV-seropositive. The CDR3 runs from the conserved cysteine through the conserved F or W. The D gene is left open where the match is weak. The size field is filled for only some rows; it gives once, few, many or a size class.

TRBJ2-7	TRBV4-1	NA	TRBD2	TGCGCCAGCAGCCAATTGGGACTAGCTGGCGAGCAGTACTTC	CASSQLGLAGEQYF
TRBJ1-4	TRBV7-2	NA	NA	TGTGCCAGCAGCTCCCGACAGGCAATGATACTGTTTTTT	CASSSRQAMILFF
TRBJ1-1	TRBV6-5	NA	TRBD1	TGTGCCAGCAGTTACTCCGGACAGGGGCGCACTGAAGCTTTCTTT	CASSYSGQGRTEAFF
TRBJ2-1	TRBV7-2	NA	TRBD2	TGTGCCAGCAGCTGGGGAGCGGGGGAGGTGGGTGAGCAGTTCTTC	CASSWGAGEVGEQFF
TRBJ2-1	TRBV7-3	NA	NA	TGTGCCAGCAGCCCATCTAGTGGTGAGCAGTTCTTC	CASSPSSGEQFF
TRBJ2-7	TRBV27	NA	NA	TGTGCCAGCAGTTTAGGCCGTGCCTACGAGCAGTACTTC	CASSLGRAYEQYF
TRBJ1-1	TRBV27	NA	TRBD1	TGTGCCAGCAGTTTTACAGGGGAAACTGAAGCTTTCTTT	CASSFTGETEAFF
TRBJ1-4	TRBV5-4	NA	NA	TGTGCCAGCAGCTTGGGGTCAGGGGAAAATGAAAAACTGTTTTTT	CASSLGSGENEKLFF
TRBJ1-6	TRBV9	once	TRBD1	TGTGCCAGCAGCCAGGGGGATACGGCTTCACCCCTCCACTTT	CASSQGDTASPLHF
TRBJ2-5	TRBV4-1	few	TRBD2	TGCGCCAGCAGCCCGGGGGTAGCGGGGGGTCGAGGGGAGACCCAGTACTTC	CASSPGVAGGRGETQYF
TRBJ1-2	TRBV27	NA	NA	TGTGCCAGCAGTTTATCGTTCTCGGGGGAGAACTATGGCTACACCTTC	CASSLSFSGENYGYTF
TRBJ1-1	TRBV13	NA	NA	TGTGCCAGCAGCTTCCGGGACAATGCTTTCTTT	CASSFRDNAFF
TRBJ2-3	TRBV29-1	NA	TRBD2	TGCAGCGGGGGACCGGGACTAGCGGGGGGGACGCAGTATTTT	CSGGPGLAGGTQYF
TRBJ2-3	TRBV11-3	once	TRBD1	TGTGCCAGCAGCTCTAGGAAGGGACAGGGCACAGATACGCAGTATTTT	CASSSRKGQGTDTQYF
TRBJ2-4	TRBV30	NA	NA	TGTGCCTGGAGGCCTAAGGGGACCAAAAACATTCAGTACTTC	CAWRPKGTKNIQYF
TRBJ1-4	TRBV4-3	NA	TRBD1	TGCGCCAGCAGCCAGACAGGGTATAACGAAAAACTGTTTTTT	CASSQTGYNEKLFF
TRBJ1-2	TRBV29-1	once	NA	TGCAGCGTCGCCCAGGGGAATAACTATGGCTACACCTTC	CSVAQGNNYGYTF
TRBJ2-5	TRBV4-3	NA	NA	TGCGCCAGCAGCCAAGACAGGGCGTTGACCCAGTACTTC	CASSQDRALTQYF
TRBJ2-7	TRBV20-1	NA	NA	TGCAGTGCCGGAGTACAGGACGAGCAGTACTTC	CSAGVQDEQYF
TRBJ2-2	TRBV4-2	few	NA	TGTGCCAGCAGCCAATCTCCCGGGGAGCTGTTTTTT	CASSQSPGELFF